A single sample gave rise to the 3 T cell receptor beta chains below, sequenced in a study of human T cells and chemical hapten exposure. TCRdb redid the calling of the RACE reads with MiXCR, one entry per CDR3 protein. Among 300,000 to 450,000 distinct CDR3 sequences, about 5.4% were seen once, and the ten largest hold about 8.7%. The time point here: pre-sensitization, week 0. Treatment noted: therapeutic diphenylcyclopropenone sensitization with weekly scalp DPC. The source material was whole blood, sampled in connection with sensitization to the hapten diphenylcyclopropenone (DPC). The receptors here all came from a woman between 18 and 29 years old with alopecia areata. Some clones in this sample may be carry-over from other donors' samples.

This clonotype was counted only a few times. The V and J genes are TRBV29-1 and TRBJ2-2, with D uncertain. The CDR3 loop spans 13 amino acids. V was trimmed by 5 bases and J by 8 bases, leaving 15 bases between them. Per germline, CDR1 SQVTM and CDR2 ANQGSEA. CDR3 nucleotide sequence: TGCAGCGTTCCAGACTTCCCTGCGGGGGAGCTGTTTTTT. This codes for CSVPDFPAGELFF.

This clonotype was detected a few times. The chain links TRBV9 to TRBJ2-5; D is perhaps TRBD2 (6 bases). The ends were cut back, 4 bases at V and 5 bases at J, with 15 bases in the middle. CDR3 length: 14 residues. Germline V gene lookup returns CDR1 SGDLS and CDR2 YYNGEE. CDR3 amino acids: CASSMGRSGETQYF. Here the CDR3 DNA reads TGTGCCAGCAGCATGGGACGCAGCGGGGAGACCCAGTACTTC.

This clonotype was seen more than once but under ten times. This rearrangement joins TRBV21-1 to TRBJ1-2; TRBD1 was called by the table and not checked on the DNA. TRBV21-1 is a known pseudogene. The CDR3 contains 17 residues. The CDR3 DNA reads TGTGCCAGCAGCAAAAAATGGACAGGGGGCGCGACCTATGGCTACACCTTC. Protein sequence: CASSKKWTGGATYGYTF.